The 32 T cell receptor beta chains below were found in one sample sequenced in a study of cytomegalovirus exposure and HLA in healthy donors. The PCR used 60 Vbeta and 13 Jbeta primers. Generated by immunoSEQ multiplex PCR, the TCRdb table keeps only in-frame clones and is missing some. The sample contains approximately 160,000 clones, 65% to 85% of which appear only once. Sequencing input: PBMCs. Source of these receptors: a woman between 50 and 59 years old in good health and CMV-seropositive.

CDR3: CASSWAGGTEAFF. The DNA of the CDR3 is TGTGCCAGCAGCTGGGCAGGGGGAACTGAAGCTTTCTTT. This chain uses TRBV5-6 with TRBJ1-1; 7 bases are a match to TRBD1. V dropped 3 bases and J dropped 5; count of bases not matched to a gene: 4. The CDR3 totals 13 residues. CDR1 SGHDT and CDR2 YYEEEE come from the germline V gene.

This clone appeared a single time. The V and J genes are TRBV15 and TRBJ1-1, with a tentative D call TRBD1 (6 bases). The CDR3 covers 14 residues. Germline V lookup: CDR1 LNHNV, CDR2 YYDKDF (reference sequence). V lost 0 bases to trimming and J lost 7 bases, with 12 bases between them. CDR3 sequence: CATSRDISTGEAFF. CDR3 bases: TGTGCCACCAGCAGAGATATTTCGACAGGTGAAGCTTTCTTT.

The chain's CDR3 is CASSPGSGNTIYF. The CDR3 DNA reads as TGCGCCAGCAGCCCAGGGTCTGGAAACACCATATATTTT. This chain connects TRBV5-1 to TRBJ1-3, with D possibly TRBD1 on 5 matching bases. The CDR3 has 13 amino acids. V dropped 4 bases and J dropped 1 base, with 6 bases sitting between them. The V gene's germline CDR1 is SGHRS and CDR2 YFSETQ.

V usage is TRBV5-5 and J usage is TRBJ1-4, with D uncertain. V was pared by 4 bases and J by 8 bases, with 21 bases between. This CDR3 is built from 16 residues. Looked up from germline, CDR1 is SGHKS and CDR2 is YYEKEE (reference sequence). The DNA for the CDR3 is TGTGCCAGCAGCCTAAACCCGGGAAAAGCGGGGGAAAAACTGTTTTTT. Its translation is CASSLNPGKAGEKLFF.

This clone was recorded only once. The gene calls are TRBV5-6 and TRBJ1-1, with 9 bases matching TRBD1. Trimming took 1 base from V and 8 from J; bases not matched to a gene: 6. CDR3 length: 14 amino acids. Germline CDR1 and CDR2: SGHDT and YYEEEE. CDR3 sequence reads: CASSLPGQGPEAFF. The CDR3 DNA follows: TGTGCCAGCAGCTTGCCGGGACAGGGACCCGAAGCTTTCTTT.

The chain recombines TRBV10-3 with TRBJ1-4; TRBD1 aligns across 7 bases. CDR1 ENHRY and CDR2 SYGVKD come from the germline V gene. The CDR3 extends over 14 amino acids. Trimming cost V 4 bases and J 8 bases; bases outside gene matches: 7. Here the CDR3 DNA reads TGTGCCATCAGTGGCGGGACAGAAGGAGAAAAACTGTTTTTT. Translating gives CAISGGTEGEKLFF.

The V and J genes are TRBV5-6 and TRBJ2-7; D possibly corresponds to TRBD1 (6 bases). The CDR3 loop spans 14 amino acids. The V end was cut by 0 bases, the J end by 6 bases, with 13 bases between. Germline loops: CDR1 SGHDT, CDR2 YYEEEE. CDR3 sequence: CASSLEGTRGEQYF. The CDR3 DNA reads as TGTGCCAGCAGCTTGGAGGGGACAAGGGGCGAGCAGTACTTC.

In the case of this clone: A much more abundant neighbour one base away suggests this may be a read error. For the CDR3, the DNA is TGTGCCAGCAGCTTAGAACGGCAAGAGACCCAGTACTTC. The encoded protein is CASSLERQETQYF. The V call is TRBV7-7, the J call TRBJ2-5, with D unclear. CDR1 and CDR2 from the germline V gene are SSHAT and FNYEAQ (reference sequence). With 1 base removed from V and 2 bases from J, the gap between germline ends came to 5 bases. This CDR3 contains 13 residues.

The chain employs TRBV7-7 and TRBJ2-5; D possibly corresponds to TRBD2 (5 bases). There are 15 residues in the CDR3. V lost 1 base and J lost 5, with 14 bases in between. The V gene's germline CDR1 is SSHAT and CDR2 FNYEAQ (reference sequence). The CDR3 loop reads CASSLEVLATETQYF. The CDR3 coding sequence is TGTGCCAGCAGCTTAGAGGTCCTAGCCACTGAGACCCAGTACTTC.

A remark on this clone: Germline is not matched at one junction end, which may reflect a read error. This chain joins TRBV5-1 and TRBJ1-2; D is ambiguous. This CDR3 has 15 residues. Germline V lookup: CDR1 SGHRS, CDR2 YFSETQ. The CDR3 region has the DNA TGCGCCAGCAGCCAAGTAGAAGTGGGAATTGGAGGGAGTGCCTTC. It is translated as CASSQVEVGIGGSAF. The full variable domain, rest sourced from reference TRBV5-1 and TRBJ1-2, is KAGVTQTPRYLIKTRGQQVTLSCSPISGHRSVSWYQQTPGQGLQFLFEYFSETQRNKGNFPGRFSGRQFSNSRSEMNVSTLELGDSALYLCASSQVEVGIGGSAFGSGTRLTVV.

V and J are TRBV5-1 and TRBJ1-5; no clear D. The CDR3 contains 15 residues. Per the germline V gene, CDR1 is SGHRS and CDR2 is YFSETQ. Trimming took off 0 bases at V and 6 bases at J, with 13 bases between the two ends. CDR3 nucleotides: TGCGCCAGCAGCTTGGGGCCGGAGTCGGGTCAGCCCCAGCATTTT. It translates to CASSLGPESGQPQHF. Based on the CDR3 plus reference TRBV5-1 and TRBJ1-5, the full variable domain is KAGVTQTPRYLIKTRGQQVTLSCSPISGHRSVSWYQQTPGQGLQFLFEYFSETQRNKGNFPGRFSGRQFSNSRSEMNVSTLELGDSALYLCASSLGPESGQPQHFGDGTRLSIL.

The rearrangement joins TRBV2 to TRBJ1-2; no clear D. Germline V gene lookup returns CDR1 SNHLY and CDR2 FYNNEI. V was pared by 0 bases and J by 3 bases, with 17 bases between. The CDR3 consists of 17 residues. The CDR3 sequence: CASSEALFGSEDYGYTF. CDR3 nucleotides: TGTGCCAGCAGTGAAGCGCTTTTTGGTAGCGAAGACTATGGCTACACCTTC.

J is TRBJ2-7 and V is TRBV5-5; the match to TRBD1 covers 8 bases. Germline CDR1 SGHKS, CDR2 YYEKEE (reference sequence). The CDR3 has 12 residues. Losses at the gene ends were 6 bases for V and 6 bases for J; bases not matched to a gene: 5. CDR3 bases: TGTGCCAGCAACCAACAGGGGGGCGAGCAGTACTTC. Amino acid sequence: CASNQQGGEQYF. The whole variable domain, remainder taken from reference TRBV5-5 and TRBJ2-7, is DAGVTQSPTHLIKTRGQQVTLRCSPISGHKSVSWYQQVLGQGPQFIFQYYEKEERGRGNFPDRFSARQFPNYSSELNVNALLLGDSALYLCASNQQGGEQYFGPGTRLTVT.

This clone was counted only a few times. The chain couples TRBV18 to TRBJ2-2, with D possibly TRBD2 on 5 matching bases. V was pared by 6 bases and J by 1 base, with 15 bases between. The CDR3 is 16 amino acids. CDR1 and CDR2 from the germline V gene are KGHSH and LQKENI. CDR3 nucleotide sequence: TGTGCCAGCTCTCCTTTGGCGGGCCAGAACACCGGGGAGCTGTTTTTT. As protein: CASSPLAGQNTGELFF.

The gene calls are TRBV5-4 and TRBJ2-2; D gene unclear. From germline, CDR1 is SGHNT and CDR2 YYREEE (reference sequence). CDR3 length: 16 amino acids. The V end lost 0 bases, the J end lost 1 base, and 10 bases lay between the germline ends. The CDR3 nucleotides are TGTGCCAGCAGCTTGGCCTTGGCAGTGAACACCGGGGAGCTGTTTTTT. It is translated as CASSLALAVNTGELFF.

The table lists this clone with a few counts. The CDR3 DNA reads as TGCGCCAGCAGCCAAGACCAAGGGGCCACGGCAAATCGGATCTACAATGAGCAGTTCTTC. Its translation is CASSQDQGATANRIYNEQFF. The chain couples TRBV4-1 to TRBJ2-1, with a tentative D call TRBD1 (5 bases). The CDR3 has 20 residues. Germline V CDR1 and CDR2: MGHRA, YSYEKL. Trimming took 0 bases from V and 3 from J, leaving 24 bases between them.

The chain employs TRBV9 and TRBJ1-2, with D uncertain. The CDR3 contains 13 residues. Germline lookup yields CDR1 SGDLS and CDR2 YYNGEE. Trimming took 3 bases from V and 0 from J, leaving 6 bases between them. DNA for the CDR3: TGTGCCAGCAGCGCCGCAGCTAACTATGGCTACACCTTC. Translated: CASSAAANYGYTF.

This clone has only a few counts. This chain connects TRBV11-3 to TRBJ1-6, with D possibly matching TRBD1 (5 bases). The germline V gene encodes CDR1 SGHNT and CDR2 YENEEA. V lost 4 bases and J lost 6, with 13 bases in between. There are 15 residues in the CDR3. The CDR3 sequence is CASSSPRQINSPLHF. CDR3 DNA sequence: TGTGCCAGCAGCTCCCCCCGACAGATTAATTCACCCCTCCACTTT.

In this sample, this clone turned up once. The rearrangement uses TRBV27 and TRBJ2-5; the match to TRBD1 covers 8 bases. The CDR3 is 15 amino acids. V lost 6 bases and J lost 4; bases outside the gene matches: 10. Per the germline V gene, CDR1 is MNHEY and CDR2 is SMNVEV (reference sequence). This CDR3 reads CASSSPGTGRETQYF. Written as DNA, the CDR3 is TGTGCCAGCAGCTCCCCCGGGACAGGCAGAGAGACCCAGTACTTC.

The chain employs TRBV7-2 and TRBJ1-1, with TRBD1 matching 10 bases. The V gene's germline CDR1 is SGHTA and CDR2 FQGNSA. CDR3 size: 14 residues. V shed 5 bases, J shed 10 bases, and the junction held 10 bases outside the gene matches. The CDR3 loop reads CASSRKPGQGRAFF. The CDR3 bases are TGTGCCAGCAGCCGTAAACCGGGACAGGGGAGAGCTTTCTTT.

The chain employs TRBV11-2 and TRBJ1-3; D is ambiguous. The V end lost 2 bases, the J end lost 2 bases, and 7 bases lay between the germline ends. The length of the CDR3 is 14 residues. The V gene's germline CDR1 is SGHAT and CDR2 FQNNGV. This CDR3 is CASSLIVPGNTIYF. The CDR3, as DNA: TGTGCCAGCAGCTTAATCGTCCCTGGAAACACCATATATTTT.

The chain carries TRBV7-2 and TRBJ2-1; D uncertain. CDR3 size: 12 residues. V lost 4 bases and J 9 bases, leaving 10 bases between the germline ends. CDR1 is SGHTA and CDR2 is FQGNSA in the germline V gene. CDR3 sequence (DNA): TGTGCCAGCAGCTCCTCGGTCTTTGAGCAGTTCTTC. This gives the protein CASSSSVFEQFF.

The J gene is TRBJ2-7, the V gene TRBV14, with unresolved D. Trimming took off 4 bases at V and 5 bases at J, with 12 bases between the two ends. There are 13 residues in the CDR3. In germline, CDR1 is SGHDN, CDR2 FVKESK. CDR3 in DNA: TGTGCCAGCAGCCCCTCACAGACCCACGAGCAGTACTTC. It specifies CASSPSQTHEQYF.

This clone was seen a few times. V is TRBV19 and J is TRBJ1-6; maybe TRBD1 (5 bases). The CDR3 runs to 13 residues. V was shortened by 7 bases and J by 9 bases, with 13 bases between the two germline ends. Looked up from germline, CDR1 is LNHDA and CDR2 is SQIVND (reference sequence). CDR3 region: CASTLGGSSPLHF. As DNA, the CDR3 is TGTGCCAGTACCCTCGGGGGGAGTTCACCCCTCCACTTT.

The V gene is TRBV13, the J gene TRBJ2-7; 7 positions match TRBD2. Germline V lookup: CDR1 PRHDT, CDR2 FYEKMQ (reference sequence). V shed 5 bases and J 7 bases; nucleotides not matched to a gene: 17. The CDR3 runs to 16 residues. The CDR3 here is CASSPQAGTKGREQYF. The CDR3 DNA sequence: TGTGCCAGCAGCCCCCAAGCCGGGACTAAGGGGCGAGAGCAGTACTTC.

The gene calls are TRBV7-6 and TRBJ2-1; TRBD2 agrees at 10 bases. The CDR3 is 17 amino acids. CDR1 and CDR2 from the germline V gene are SGHVS and FNYEAQ. V trimming: 5 bases; J trimming: 6 bases; junction bases outside the gene matches: 13. The CDR3 region is CASSKTRGSGGANEQFF. DNA for the CDR3: TGTGCCAGCAGCAAAACCCGCGGCAGCGGGGGGGCCAATGAGCAGTTCTTC.

The V and J genes are TRBV27 and TRBJ1-1, with D possibly TRBD1 on 6 matching bases. Looked up from germline, CDR1 is MNHEY and CDR2 is SMNVEV (reference sequence). Trimming pared 1 base from V and 1 base from J, leaving 7 bases between. The CDR3 totals 14 residues. CDR3 loop: CASSLLGGNTEAFF. CDR3 in DNA: TGTGCCAGCAGTTTATTAGGGGGGAACACTGAAGCTTTCTTT.

This chain joins TRBV29-1 and TRBJ1-1; 7 bases are shared with TRBD1. Germline CDR1 SQVTM, CDR2 ANQGSEA. The CDR3 has 11 amino acids. In nucleotides, the CDR3 is TGCACGGGACAGTTGAACACTGAAGCTTTCTTT. Translating it yields CTGQLNTEAFF.

The V gene is TRBV4-2, the J gene TRBJ2-2, with 11 bases identical to TRBD2. With V trimmed by 3 bases and J by 2 bases, 8 bases remained unmatched. Germline V gives CDR1 LGHNA, CDR2 YNFKEQ. The CDR3 extends over 18 amino acids. CDR3 DNA sequence: TGTGCCAGCAGCCAGCTACTAGCGGGGGAGTTTAACACCGGGGAGCTGTTTTTT. It specifies CASSQLLAGEFNTGELFF.

This clone was observed a handful of times. The chain recombines TRBV9 with TRBJ1-6; no firm D call. CDR1 SGDLS and CDR2 YYNGEE come from the germline V gene. The CDR3 has 14 amino acids. The V gene lost 0 bases and the J gene lost 7 bases, with 8 bases spanning the gap. The CDR3 spells CASSVGHENSPLHF. Here the CDR3 DNA reads TGTGCCAGCAGCGTAGGTCACGAGAATTCACCCCTCCACTTT.

CDR3 residues: CASSLAAGGSTGELFF. The CDR3, as DNA: TGCGCCAGCAGCTTGGCCGCGGGGGGGAGCACCGGGGAGCTGTTTTTT. The chain has TRBV5-1 and TRBJ2-2, with 9 bases identical to TRBD2. This CDR3 has 16 amino acids. Germline CDR1 is SGHRS and CDR2 is YFSETQ. V lost 0 bases to trimming and J lost 4 bases; unmatched junction nucleotides: 4.

The chain combines TRBV19 with TRBJ2-7; D perhaps matches TRBD1 (5 bases). V was cut by 3 bases and J by 3 bases, with 9 bases left in between. The CDR3 has 13 amino acids. The V gene's germline CDR1 is LNHDA and CDR2 SQIVND (reference sequence). Written as DNA, the CDR3 is TGTGCCAGTAGTATGGGCGGACACTACGAGCAGTACTTC. Protein sequence: CASSMGGHYEQYF.